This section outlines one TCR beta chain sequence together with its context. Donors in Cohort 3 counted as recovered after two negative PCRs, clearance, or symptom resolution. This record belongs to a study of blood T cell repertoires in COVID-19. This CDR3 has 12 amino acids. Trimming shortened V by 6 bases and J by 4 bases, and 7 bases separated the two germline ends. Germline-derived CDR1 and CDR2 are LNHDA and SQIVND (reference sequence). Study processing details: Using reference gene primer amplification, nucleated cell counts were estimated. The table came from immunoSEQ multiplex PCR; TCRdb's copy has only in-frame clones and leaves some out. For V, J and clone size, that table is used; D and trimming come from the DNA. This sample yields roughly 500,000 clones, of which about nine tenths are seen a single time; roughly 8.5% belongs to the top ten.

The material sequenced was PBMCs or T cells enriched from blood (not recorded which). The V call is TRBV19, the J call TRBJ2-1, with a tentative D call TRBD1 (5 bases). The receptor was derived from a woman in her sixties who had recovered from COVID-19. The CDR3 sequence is CASSRQYNEQFF. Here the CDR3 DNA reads TGTGCCAGTAGCCGACAGTACAATGAGCAGTTCTTC.